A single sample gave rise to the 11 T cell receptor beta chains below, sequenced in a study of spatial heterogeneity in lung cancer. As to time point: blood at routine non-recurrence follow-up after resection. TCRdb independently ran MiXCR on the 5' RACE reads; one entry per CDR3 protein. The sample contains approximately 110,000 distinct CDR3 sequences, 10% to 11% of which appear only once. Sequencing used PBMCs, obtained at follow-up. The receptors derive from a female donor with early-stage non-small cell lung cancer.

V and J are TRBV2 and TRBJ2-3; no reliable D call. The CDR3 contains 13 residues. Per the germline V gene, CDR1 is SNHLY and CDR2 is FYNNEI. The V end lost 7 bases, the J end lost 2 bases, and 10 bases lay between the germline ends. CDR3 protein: CASNGENTDTQYF. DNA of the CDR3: TGTGCCAGCAACGGCGAGAACACAGATACGCAGTATTTT.

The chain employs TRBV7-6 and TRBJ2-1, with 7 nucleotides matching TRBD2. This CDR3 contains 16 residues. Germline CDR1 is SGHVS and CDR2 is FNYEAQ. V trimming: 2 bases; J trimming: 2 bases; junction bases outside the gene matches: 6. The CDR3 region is CASSLKASGAYNEQFF. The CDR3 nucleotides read TGTGCCAGCAGCTTAAAAGCTAGCGGAGCCTACAATGAGCAGTTCTTC.

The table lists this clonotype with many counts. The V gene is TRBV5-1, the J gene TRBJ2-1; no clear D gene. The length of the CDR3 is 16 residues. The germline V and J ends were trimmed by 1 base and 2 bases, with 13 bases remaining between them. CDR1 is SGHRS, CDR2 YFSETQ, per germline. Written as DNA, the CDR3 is TGCGCCAGCAGCTTGCTCAGCCGTAATGCCTACAATGAGCAGTTCTTC. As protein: CASSLLSRNAYNEQFF.

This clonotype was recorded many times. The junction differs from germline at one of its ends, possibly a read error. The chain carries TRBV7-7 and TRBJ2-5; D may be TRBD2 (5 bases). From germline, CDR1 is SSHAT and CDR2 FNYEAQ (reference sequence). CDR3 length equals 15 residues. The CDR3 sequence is CASSPTPGSVETQYF. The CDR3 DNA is TGTGCTAGCAGCCCAACACCGGGATCGGTGGAGACCCAGTACTTC.

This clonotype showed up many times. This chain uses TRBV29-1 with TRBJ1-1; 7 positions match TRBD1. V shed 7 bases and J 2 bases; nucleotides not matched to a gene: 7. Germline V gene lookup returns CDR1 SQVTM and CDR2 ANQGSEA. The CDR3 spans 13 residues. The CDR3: CSAQRQGNTEAFF. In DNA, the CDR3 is TGCAGCGCCCAAAGACAGGGTAACACTGAAGCTTTCTTT.

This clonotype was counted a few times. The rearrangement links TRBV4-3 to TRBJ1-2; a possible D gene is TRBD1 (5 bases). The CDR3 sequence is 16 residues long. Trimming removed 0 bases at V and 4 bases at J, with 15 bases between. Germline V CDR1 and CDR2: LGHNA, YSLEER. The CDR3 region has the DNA TGCGCCAGCAGCCAAGATCGGACACCTTTAGGCTATGGCTACACCTTC. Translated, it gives CASSQDRTPLGYGYTF.

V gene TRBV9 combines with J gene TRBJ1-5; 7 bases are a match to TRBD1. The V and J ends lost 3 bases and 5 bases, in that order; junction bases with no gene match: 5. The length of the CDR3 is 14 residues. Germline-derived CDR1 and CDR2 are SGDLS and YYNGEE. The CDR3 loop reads CASSDGQEYQPQHF. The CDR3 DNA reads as TGTGCCAGCAGCGATGGACAGGAATATCAGCCCCAGCATTTT.

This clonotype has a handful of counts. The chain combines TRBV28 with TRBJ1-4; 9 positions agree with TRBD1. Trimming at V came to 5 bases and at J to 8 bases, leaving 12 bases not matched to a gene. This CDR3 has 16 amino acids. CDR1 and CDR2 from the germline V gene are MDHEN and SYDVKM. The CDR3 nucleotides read TGTGCCAGCAGTCAGTCCGGGACAGGGCGTGGAGAAAAACTGTTTTTT. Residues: CASSQSGTGRGEKLFF.

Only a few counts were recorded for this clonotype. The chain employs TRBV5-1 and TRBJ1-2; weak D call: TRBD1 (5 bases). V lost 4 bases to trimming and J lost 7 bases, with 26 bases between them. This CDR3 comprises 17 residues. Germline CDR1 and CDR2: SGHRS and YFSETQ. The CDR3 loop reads CASSLTLAGGYGLGYTF. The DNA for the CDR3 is TGCGCCAGCAGCCTTACCCTGGCGGGGGGGTACGGTCTTGGCTACACCTTC.

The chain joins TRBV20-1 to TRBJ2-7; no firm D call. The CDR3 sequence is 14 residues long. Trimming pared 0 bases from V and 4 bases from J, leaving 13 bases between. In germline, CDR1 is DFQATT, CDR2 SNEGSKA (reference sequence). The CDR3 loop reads CSARDQIFSYEQYF. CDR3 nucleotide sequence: TGCAGTGCTAGAGATCAGATCTTTAGTTACGAGCAGTACTTC.

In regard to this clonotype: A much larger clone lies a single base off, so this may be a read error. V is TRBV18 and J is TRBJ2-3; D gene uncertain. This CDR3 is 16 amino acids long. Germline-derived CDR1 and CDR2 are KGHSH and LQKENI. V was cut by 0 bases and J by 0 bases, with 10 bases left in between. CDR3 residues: CASSPPQTTSTDTQYF. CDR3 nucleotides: TGTGCCAGCTCACCACCTCAAACAACTAGCACAGATACGCAGTATTTT.